Listed here are 29 T cell receptor beta chains from one sample, sequenced in a study of PD-1 blockade in classical Hodgkin lymphoma. The table came from immunoSEQ multiplex PCR; TCRdb's copy has only in-frame clones and leaves some out. Of 80,000 to 100,000 clones in the sample, around 81% were seen once. Each and every patient relapsed after autologous stem cell transplantation, and patients got differing brentuximab vedotin exposure. Sample: peripheral blood mononuclear cells (PBMCs), taken before the second cycle of nivolumab. The receptors stem from a human donor with classical Hodgkin lymphoma.

The CDR3 coding sequence is TGTGCCAGCAGTTGGATCCGGCAGGGGGAAAACTATGGCTACACCTTC. This codes for CASSWIRQGENYGYTF. V and J are TRBV27 and TRBJ1-2, with 7 nucleotides matching TRBD1. Germline V CDR1 and CDR2: MNHEY, SMNVEV (reference sequence). The trim removed 4 bases at V and 2 bases at J, leaving 10 bases unmatched. CDR3 length: 16 amino acids.

The chain uses TRBV19 and TRBJ1-1; D is possibly TRBD1 (6 bases). The germline V gene encodes CDR1 LNHDA and CDR2 SQIVND (reference sequence). V was pared by 1 base and J by 9 bases, with 12 bases between. The length of the CDR3 is 13 residues. The DNA for the CDR3 is TGTGCCAGTAGTATAGTTTTTGGGGGGCAAGCTTTCTTT. This encodes CASSIVFGGQAFF.

The gene calls are TRBV2 and TRBJ2-5; TRBD2 matches at 7 bases. This CDR3 is 16 amino acids long. Germline loops: CDR1 SNHLY, CDR2 FYNNEI. V lost 6 bases to trimming and J lost 0 bases; unmatched junction nucleotides: 10. The CDR3 loop is CASRISSGPYQETQYF. The CDR3 DNA follows: TGTGCCAGCAGGATTTCTAGCGGCCCGTACCAAGAGACCCAGTACTTC.

The gene calls are TRBV10-3 and TRBJ2-3; D is possibly TRBD1 (5 bases). Trimming took off 2 bases at V and 4 bases at J, with 16 bases between the two ends. The CDR3 spans 16 residues. Germline V lookup: CDR1 ENHRY, CDR2 SYGVKD. The CDR3 loop reads CAISEGAVLSPDTQYF. CDR3 bases: TGTGCCATCAGTGAGGGGGCGGTGTTATCGCCAGATACGCAGTATTTT.

V and J are TRBV7-9 and TRBJ2-3; 11 nucleotides line up with TRBD1. With V trimmed by 7 bases and J by 8 bases, 11 bases remained unmatched. This CDR3 is 15 amino acids long. Per the germline V gene, CDR1 is SEHNR and CDR2 is FQNEAQ (reference sequence). The CDR3 here is CASTEGQGALRTQYF. The CDR3 coding sequence is TGTGCCAGCACCGAAGGACAGGGGGCGCTTCGTACGCAGTATTTT. Drawing the rest from reference TRBV7-9 and TRBJ2-3, the complete variable domain is DTGVSQNPRHKITKRGQNVTFRCDPISEHNRLYWYRQTLGQGPEFLTYFQNEAQLEKSRLLSDRFSAERPKGSFSTLEIQRTEQGDSAMYLCASTEGQGALRTQYFGPGTRLTVL.

J is TRBJ2-1 and V is TRBV11-2; D perhaps matches TRBD2 (5 bases). Between the trimmed V and J ends, which lost 1 base and 8 bases, there was a span of 6 bases. The CDR3 sequence is 12 residues long. In germline, CDR1 is SGHAT, CDR2 FQNNGV. The CDR3 DNA reads as TGTGCCAGCAGCTTAGCGGGATATGAGCAGTTCTTC. Amino acid sequence: CASSLAGYEQFF.

As regards this clone: The sample has other DNA sequences that encode this CDR3 too. The CDR3 DNA reads TGTGCCAGCAGTTTGCTAGCGGGAGTAGGGAATGAGCAGTTCTTC. Translated: CASSLLAGVGNEQFF. The chain has TRBV28 and TRBJ2-1; 10 nucleotides match TRBD2. The CDR3 has 15 amino acids. Germline-derived CDR1 and CDR2 are MDHEN and SYDVKM. Trimming took 3 bases from V and 7 from J; bases not matched to a gene: 6.

V gene TRBV5-1 combines with J gene TRBJ1-3; 9 nucleotides match TRBD1. The CDR3 is made up of 15 amino acids. The germline gives CDR1 SGHRS, CDR2 YFSETQ. V lost 0 bases to trimming and J lost 2 bases; unmatched junction nucleotides: 0. CDR3 bases: TGCGCCAGCAGCTTGGGACAGGGGGCTGGAAACACCATATATTTT. This sequence encodes CASSLGQGAGNTIYF.

The chain links TRBV7-9 to TRBJ2-1; D assignment may be TRBD1 or TRBD2 (5 bases each). V was cut by 2 bases and J by 3 bases, with 11 bases left in between. CDR3 size: 15 residues. Looked up from germline, CDR1 is SEHNR and CDR2 is FQNEAQ (reference sequence). The CDR3 loop is CASSLILGDYNEQFF. The CDR3 DNA reads as TGTGCCAGCAGCTTAATTTTGGGGGACTACAATGAGCAGTTCTTC.

V gene TRBV19 combines with J gene TRBJ1-5, with TRBD1 as a possible D gene (5 bases). V gave up 4 bases and J gave up 1 base, with 11 bases separating them. CDR3 length: 15 residues. Germline V lookup: CDR1 LNHDA, CDR2 SQIVND (reference sequence). The CDR3 protein is CASSTGPSSNQPQHF. Here the CDR3 DNA reads TGTGCCAGTAGTACGGGACCTTCAAGCAATCAGCCCCAGCATTTT.

The V and J genes are TRBV9 and TRBJ1-2, with 8 bases lining up with TRBD1. The trim removed 3 bases at V and 4 bases at J, leaving 8 bases unmatched. CDR3 length: 15 amino acids. Germline V gives CDR1 SGDLS, CDR2 YYNGEE. The CDR3 DNA follows: TGTGCCAGCAGCGCCTACAGGGGGGCTAGCTATGGCTACACCTTC. Protein: CASSAYRGASYGYTF.

The CDR3 here is CASSLDLTSGKNEQFF. CDR3 in DNA: TGTGCCAGCAGCTTAGATCTGACTAGCGGGAAAAATGAGCAGTTCTTC. This sequence joins TRBV11-3 and TRBJ2-1; 11 bases line up with TRBD2. Losses at the gene ends were 0 bases for V and 7 bases for J; bases not matched to a gene: 5. The CDR3 covers 16 residues. The V gene's germline CDR1 is SGHNT and CDR2 YENEEA. Complete variable domain (other parts from reference TRBV11-3 and TRBJ2-1): EAGVVQSPRYKIIEKKQPVAFWCNPISGHNTLYWYLQNLGQGPELLIRYENEEAVDDSQLPKDRFSAERLKGVDSTLKIQPAELGDSAVYLCASSLDLTSGKNEQFFGPGTRLTVL.

CDR3 protein: CASRSTQGSDEQYF. CDR3 nucleotides: TGTGCCAGCAGGAGTACCCAGGGTTCGGACGAGCAGTACTTC. V and J are TRBV28 and TRBJ2-7, with a possible D match to TRBD1 (5 bases). Trimming shortened V by 6 bases and J by 5 bases, and 17 bases separated the two germline ends. The germline V gene has CDR1 MDHEN and CDR2 SYDVKM. This CDR3 is 14 amino acids long.

V gene TRBV11-2 combines with J gene TRBJ1-2; perhaps TRBD1 as D (5 bases). The CDR3 covers 13 residues. Trimming shortened V by 2 bases and J by 10 bases, and 14 bases separated the two germline ends. Germline V gives CDR1 SGHAT, CDR2 FQNNGV. In nucleotides, the CDR3 is TGTGCCAGCAGCTTACAGCCCGAGGGGCCCTACACCTTC. Translation gives CASSLQPEGPYTF. Full variable domain (outside the CDR3, taken from reference TRBV11-2 and TRBJ1-2): EAGVAQSPRYKIIEKRQSVAFWCNPISGHATLYWYQQILGQGPKLLIQFQNNGVVDDSQLPKDRFSAERLKGVDSTLKIQPAKLEDSAVYLCASSLQPEGPYTFGSGTRLTVV.

V gene TRBV11-2 combines with J gene TRBJ2-2, with TRBD1 matching over 8 bases. Germline V gene lookup returns CDR1 SGHAT and CDR2 FQNNGV. The V and J ends lost 5 bases and 6 bases, in that order; junction bases with no gene match: 2. CDR3 length: 13 residues. DNA for the CDR3: TGTGCCAGCAGCCTGACAGGGGCCGGGGAGCTGTTTTTT. This sequence encodes CASSLTGAGELFF.

V gene TRBV7-2 combines with J gene TRBJ1-1; 7 bases match TRBD1. Looked up from germline, CDR1 is SGHTA and CDR2 is FQGNSA. The CDR3 is 12 residues long. Losses at the gene ends were 3 bases for V and 6 bases for J; bases not matched to a gene: 1. CDR3 region: CASSFRGAEAFF. The CDR3 DNA sequence: TGTGCCAGCAGCTTCAGGGGGGCTGAAGCTTTCTTT.

The chain is built from TRBV9 and TRBJ2-2; maybe TRBD2 (6 bases). The V and J ends lost 2 bases and 3 bases respectively, with 14 bases between them. This CDR3 comprises 16 residues. Germline assignment: CDR1 SGDLS and CDR2 YYNGEE. CDR3 region: CASSVWASDDTGELFF. The CDR3 DNA sequence: TGTGCCAGCAGCGTTTGGGCTAGCGATGACACCGGGGAGCTGTTTTTT.

The CDR3 protein is CASSLPDRGYGYTF. DNA of the CDR3: TGTGCCAGCAGTTTACCCGACAGGGGTTATGGCTACACCTTC. The V gene is TRBV28, the J gene TRBJ1-2; TRBD1 matches at 8 bases. The germline V gene encodes CDR1 MDHEN and CDR2 SYDVKM. The CDR3 spans 14 residues. V shed 2 bases and J 5 bases; nucleotides not matched to a gene: 4.

The chain joins TRBV7-3 to TRBJ2-3, with 7 bases identical to TRBD2. The length of the CDR3 is 15 residues. V was pared by 4 bases and J by 2 bases, with 6 bases of the junction left unmatched. Germline values: CDR1 SGHTA, CDR2 FQGTGA. The CDR3 DNA reads TGTGCCAGCAGCTACGGGACTACCTACACAGATACGCAGTATTTT. As protein: CASSYGTTYTDTQYF.

The V gene is TRBV19, the J gene TRBJ2-3, with a tentative D call TRBD1 (5 bases). The germline CDR1 and CDR2 sequences are LNHDA and SQIVND (reference sequence). The CDR3 is 15 residues long. The V gene lost 5 bases and the J gene lost 0 bases, with 12 bases spanning the gap. CDR3 protein: CASSPQGSSTDTQYF. CDR3 bases: TGTGCCAGTAGTCCCCAGGGATCGAGCACAGATACGCAGTATTTT.

The CDR3 DNA is TGTGCCTGGAGCGTCCGGGGGCTGGAGACCCAGTACTTC. It codes for CAWSVRGLETQYF. The chain combines TRBV30 with TRBJ2-5; tentatively, D is TRBD1 or TRBD2 (6 bases each). V was clipped by 3 bases and J by 5 bases, with 13 bases between them. This CDR3 contains 13 residues. Germline CDR1 and CDR2: GTSNPN and SVGIG (reference sequence).

The V and J genes are TRBV5-1 and TRBJ2-7; 11 bases align to TRBD1. The CDR3 length is 19 residues. V was pared by 4 bases and J by 4 bases, with 19 bases of the junction left unmatched. In germline, CDR1 is SGHRS, CDR2 YFSETQ. The CDR3 sequence: CASSRPGQGARESKYEQYF. Here the CDR3 DNA reads TGCGCCAGCAGCAGACCAGGACAGGGGGCGAGGGAGTCGAAATACGAGCAGTACTTC.

In this sample, this clone turned up once. V and J are TRBV13 and TRBJ2-2, with 8 bases matching TRBD2. The CDR3 totals 16 residues. CDR1 PRHDT and CDR2 FYEKMQ come from the germline V gene (reference sequence). J gave up 7 bases and V 4 bases, and 11 bases lay outside the gene matches. The CDR3 sequence: CASSSRGAGVHGELFF. CDR3 nucleotide sequence: TGTGCCAGCAGCTCTCGAGGAGCGGGAGTACACGGGGAGCTGTTTTTT.

Comments on this clone: This CDR3 is also generated by other DNA sequences in the sample. The chain recombines TRBV4-1 with TRBJ2-2; D gene uncertain. The V gene's germline CDR1 is MGHRA and CDR2 YSYEKL. The length of the CDR3 is 14 residues. V was shortened by 1 base and J by 5 bases, with 8 bases between the two germline ends. The CDR3: CASSQGSGTGELFF. The CDR3 DNA follows: TGCGCCAGCAGCCAAGGGTCTGGGACCGGGGAGCTGTTTTTT.

The chain employs TRBV7-9 and TRBJ2-2, with a possible D match to TRBD2 (6 bases). Trimming took off 11 bases at V and 1 base at J, with 20 bases between the two ends. The CDR3 length is 16 residues. CDR1 and CDR2 from the germline V gene are SEHNR and FQNEAQ (reference sequence). The CDR3 is CAFSRGGSGNTGELFF. Written as DNA, the CDR3 is TGTGCCTTCTCTCGAGGAGGTAGCGGGAACACCGGGGAGCTGTTTTTT.

In DNA form, the CDR3 reads TGTGCCAGCAGCTTAGCCACCCAAAGTAGAAACACTGAAGCTTTCTTT. Its translation is CASSLATQSRNTEAFF. The rearrangement links TRBV7-8 to TRBJ1-1; D ambiguous. Per the germline V gene, CDR1 is SGHVS and CDR2 is FQNEAQ. This CDR3 is built from 16 residues. V was trimmed by 0 bases and J by 2 bases, leaving 13 bases between them.

This chain joins TRBV7-8 and TRBJ1-3; 7 bases are a match to TRBD1. V shed 0 bases and J 0 bases; nucleotides not matched to a gene: 5. CDR1 SGHVS and CDR2 FQNEAQ come from the germline V gene. The CDR3 is 17 amino acids. This CDR3 is CASSLAARGTSGNTIYF. The CDR3 DNA reads TGTGCCAGCAGCTTAGCGGCCAGGGGGACCTCTGGAAACACCATATATTTT.

The CDR3 protein is CASGRTGNYGYTF. The CDR3 DNA reads as TGTGCCAGCGGCAGAACAGGGAACTATGGCTACACCTTC. The V call is TRBV27, the J call TRBJ1-2; tentatively, D is TRBD1 (6 bases). Trimming left V 8 bases short and J 2 bases short, with 12 bases between. This CDR3 region has 13 residues. Germline CDR1 is MNHEY and CDR2 is SMNVEV (reference sequence).

This chain links TRBV30 with TRBJ1-1, with 9 bases matching TRBD1. Germline loops: CDR1 GTSNPN, CDR2 SVGIG (reference sequence). The CDR3 extends over 12 amino acids. V lost 7 bases, J lost 5 bases, and 5 bases stayed unmatched. The chain's CDR3 is CAFHRGQTEAFF. DNA for the CDR3: TGTGCCTTCCACAGGGGGCAGACTGAAGCTTTCTTT.